Listed here are 11 T cell receptor beta chains from one sample, sequenced in a study of cytomegalovirus exposure and HLA in healthy donors (dated by TCRdb to between 2016 and 2019). Library prep was done by the immunoSEQ multiplex PCR assay. For the multiplex PCR, a mixture combining 60 forward primers for TCR Vbeta segments and 13 reverse primers for TCR Jbeta segments was used. TCRdb holds this immuneACCESS table with in-frame rearrangements only. Some clones are missing; in checked studies, unresolved V genes explain under half, and the rest has no known cause. For this sample the table gives 150,000 to 180,000 clones, of which more than 75% were detected only once. The ten largest clonotypes hold approximately 8% of the sample. The sample was PBMCs. These receptors were obtained from a man younger than 40 in good health and CMV-seropositive.

This clone showed up just a few times. The chain couples TRBV15 to TRBJ2-7, with unresolved D. Looked up from germline, CDR1 is LNHNV and CDR2 is YYDKDF (reference sequence). V lost 2 bases to trimming and J lost 3 bases, with 8 bases between them. This CDR3 contains 13 residues. CDR3 protein: CATSRPAGYEQYF. The CDR3 DNA reads TGTGCCACCAGCAGACCAGCAGGCTACGAGCAGTACTTC.

The chain combines TRBV2 with TRBJ2-2; D not certain. CDR1 is SNHLY, CDR2 FYNNEI, per germline. Between the trimmed V and J ends, which lost 0 bases and 3 bases, there was a span of 11 bases. This CDR3 comprises 16 residues. The CDR3, as DNA: TGTGCCAGCAGTGAAGCGCTTCCACGGGACACCGGGGAGCTGTTTTTT. This codes for CASSEALPRDTGELFF.

The V call is TRBV29-1, the J call TRBJ2-1; TRBD2 aligns across 11 bases. V was pared by 7 bases and J by 9 bases, with 11 bases of the junction left unmatched. The CDR3 spans 14 residues. Germline lookup yields CDR1 SQVTM and CDR2 ANQGSEA. CDR3 coding DNA: TGCAGCGGCATGGTTAGCGGGAGGGCCGGTGAGCAGTTCTTC. Translated, it gives CSGMVSGRAGEQFF.

The chain couples TRBV7-7 to TRBJ2-2, with 9 bases fitting TRBD2. J lost 3 bases, V lost 4 bases, and 9 bases had no gene match. CDR1 and CDR2 from the germline V gene are SSHAT and FNYEAQ (reference sequence). CDR3 size: 17 residues. CDR3 loop: CASSSRAGGRDTGELFF. CDR3 coding DNA: TGTGCCAGCAGCTCACGGGCGGGGGGGCGCGACACCGGGGAGCTGTTTTTT.

This clone has just a few counts. This rearrangement joins TRBV6-1 to TRBJ2-1, with 11 bases aligning to TRBD2. The germline V gene has CDR1 MNHNS and CDR2 SASEGT. The CDR3 sequence is 17 residues long. V shed 2 bases, J shed 3 bases, and the junction held 6 bases outside the gene matches. The CDR3 nucleotides are TGTGCCAGCAGTGAACAGCCGGGACTAGCGGTCTACAATGAGCAGTTCTTC. This encodes CASSEQPGLAVYNEQFF.

J is TRBJ2-2 and V is TRBV5-6, with D unresolved. Germline V gives CDR1 SGHDT, CDR2 YYEEEE. This CDR3 region has 15 residues. Trimming stripped 1 base from V and 5 bases from J, with 12 bases between. Written as DNA, the CDR3 is TGTGCCAGCAGCTTGTTGTTCGAGAAAACCGGGGAGCTGTTTTTT. Its translation is CASSLLFEKTGELFF.

This chain uses TRBV11-2 with TRBJ2-6; 9 nucleotides agree with TRBD2. This CDR3 contains 18 residues. Germline loops: CDR1 SGHAT, CDR2 FQNNGV. Trimming took 4 bases from V and 0 from J; bases not matched to a gene: 7. As DNA, the CDR3 is TGTGCCAGCAGCTGGGGGAGCGGGGGGACCTCTGGGGCCAACGTCCTGACTTTC. It specifies CASSWGSGGTSGANVLTF.

V and J are TRBV19 and TRBJ2-2; 9 nucleotides agree with TRBD1. The CDR3 runs 15 residues. Germline CDR1 LNHDA, CDR2 SQIVND (reference sequence). Trimming took 6 bases from V and 2 from J; bases not matched to a gene: 4. In DNA, the CDR3 is TGTGCCAGTAGCGTACAGGGGGCAAACACCGGGGAGCTGTTTTTT. It codes for CASSVQGANTGELFF. Full variable domain (remainder filled in from reference TRBV19 and TRBJ2-2): DGGITQSPKYLFRKEGQNVTLSCEQNLNHDAMYWYRQDPGQGLRLIYYSQIVNDFQKGDIAEGYSVSREKKESFPLTVTSAQKNPTAFYLCASSVQGANTGELFFGEGSRLTVL.

This clone was picked up a small number of times. This chain links TRBV5-5 with TRBJ1-1; 7 positions match TRBD1. V was pared by 0 bases and J by 0 bases, with 2 bases of the junction left unmatched. CDR1 is SGHKS and CDR2 is YYEKEE in the germline V gene (reference sequence). This CDR3 contains 15 residues. The CDR3: CASSLGTGLNTEAFF. The CDR3 coding sequence is TGTGCCAGCAGCTTGGGGACAGGACTGAACACTGAAGCTTTCTTT.

The V gene is TRBV27, the J gene TRBJ1-6; D gene unclear. V lost 0 bases to trimming and J lost 8 bases, with 5 bases between them. Germline-derived CDR1 and CDR2 are MNHEY and SMNVEV (reference sequence). This CDR3 is built from 13 residues. The CDR3 DNA is TGTGCCAGCAGTTTATCGGCGGATTCACCCCTCCACTTT. Protein product: CASSLSADSPLHF.

The chain employs TRBV11-2 and TRBJ2-6; D might be TRBD1 (5 bases). CDR1 and CDR2 from the germline V gene are SGHAT and FQNNGV. Trimming removed 3 bases from V and 4 bases from J, with 10 bases in between. CDR3 length: 15 residues. The CDR3 is CASSFRVSGANVLTF. The CDR3 DNA sequence: TGTGCCAGCAGCTTCAGGGTTTCCGGGGCCAACGTCCTGACTTTC.